This T cell receptor (beta chain) emerged from a study of blood T cells in healthy people across ages. Study summary: T cells yielded about one barcoded beta molecule per two cells through template switching. Findings and caveats of the study: Underestimates were what the diversity estimates from one million T cells were considered to be. Unknown donor CMV status possibly confounded expanded clonotype changes. It was not possible, with unsorted PBMCs, to conclusively compare naive and antigen-experienced cells.

V was pared by 0 bases and J by 0 bases, with 10 bases between. This CDR3 has 15 amino acids. The germline CDR1 and CDR2 sequences are SQVTM and ANQGSEA. The second PCR ran about 6 to 12 cycles with a sample-barcoded 5' primer and J-beta primers. Each CDR3 protein gets one entry after TCRdb re-called the 5' RACE reads with MiXCR. The sample records about 1.1 million distinct CDR3 sequences, about two fifths being singletons. Many counts were recorded for this clonotype. Its specificity is not known. This receptor was taken from a man aged 18-30 years in good health. Sequencing was done on a sample of blood. The rearrangement joins TRBV29-1 to TRBJ2-3; D might be TRBD1 or TRBD2, each matching 5 bases. The CDR3 here is CSVEDPGPSTDTQYF. CDR3 DNA sequence: TGCAGCGTTGAAGACCCGGGACCTAGCACAGATACGCAGTATTTT.